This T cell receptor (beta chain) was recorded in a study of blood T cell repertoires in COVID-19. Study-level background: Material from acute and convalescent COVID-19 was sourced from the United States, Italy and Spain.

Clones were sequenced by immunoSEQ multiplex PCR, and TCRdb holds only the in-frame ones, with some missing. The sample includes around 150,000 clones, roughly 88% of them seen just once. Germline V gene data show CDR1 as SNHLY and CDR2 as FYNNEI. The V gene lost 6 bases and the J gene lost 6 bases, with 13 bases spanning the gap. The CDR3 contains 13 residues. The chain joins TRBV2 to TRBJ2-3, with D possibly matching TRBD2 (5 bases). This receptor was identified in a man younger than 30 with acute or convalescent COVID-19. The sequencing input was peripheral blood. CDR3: CASSSEGRDTQYF. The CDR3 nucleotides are TGTGCCAGCAGCTCTGAGGGCCGGGATACGCAGTATTTT.